This T cell receptor beta chain was documented in a study of blood T cell repertoires in COVID-19. For the study at large: The origin of the acute and convalescent COVID-19 samples was the United States, Italy and Spain.

Participants were aged roughly 18 to 90 years from some 24 US areas. Clones were read by immunoSEQ multiplex PCR, and TCRdb kept only the in-frame ones, dropping some. Of fewer than 250,000 clones listed, around 90% are singletons. A single count supports this clone. This sequence was found in a woman aged 25 to 39 with acute COVID-19. The sequenced sample was PBMCs or T cells enriched from blood (not recorded which).

CDR3 nucleotides: TGTGCCAGTAGTATCCACATTGACAGCCCCTTCTATGGCTACACCTTC. It codes for CASSIHIDSPFYGYTF. The chain couples TRBV19 to TRBJ1-2, with D possibly TRBD1 on 5 matching bases. In germline, CDR1 is LNHDA, CDR2 SQIVND (reference sequence). V dropped 3 bases and J dropped 4 bases, with 18 bases sitting between them. The CDR3 loop spans 16 amino acids.